This TCR beta chain was identified in a study of cytomegalovirus exposure and HLA in healthy donors. Overall study: A prior study identified some 100 million unique TCR beta sequences from 200 million or so T cells. Overall study findings and caveats: In vitro, three CMV-associated chains proved specific for CMV antigens. Donors were assumed by presence/absence analyses to have roughly uniform sequencing depth.

Note on this clone: Its antigen is unknown.

Healthy bone marrow donors made up the donor group. The PCR ran on 60 Vbeta and 13 Jbeta primers. TCRdb's copy holds only in-frame clones and misses some; the assay was immunoSEQ multiplex PCR. Of 100,000 or so clones listed, 65% are singletons. This clonotype was obtained from a man in his thirties or forties in good health and CMV-seropositive. The specimen was PBMCs.

The CDR3 spells CSVEGGETFGEQYF. CDR3 bases: TGCAGCGTTGAAGGCGGGGAGACTTTCGGCGAGCAGTACTTC. The gene calls are TRBV29-1 and TRBJ2-7; TRBD2 is a possible D gene (6 bases). CDR3 length: 14 residues. V was shortened by 1 base and J by 6 bases, with 16 bases between the two germline ends. In germline, CDR1 is SQVTM, CDR2 ANQGSEA.